Shown below are 27 T cell receptor beta chains from a single sample sequenced in a study of cytotoxic CD8 clonotypes in ibrutinib-treated CLL (dated by TCRdb to about 2021). The library was made by the immunoSEQ multiplex PCR assay. TCRdb holds this immuneACCESS table with in-frame rearrangements only. Some clones are missing; in checked studies, unresolved V genes explain under half, and the rest has no known cause. For this sample the table gives more than 300,000 clones, of which 70% to 80% were detected only once. The ten largest account for about 6.7% of the sample. Sample: PBMCs, taken before ibrutinib treatment. These receptors originate from a human donor with chronic lymphocytic leukemia.

This chain joins TRBV5-4 and TRBJ2-2; TRBD1 aligns across 8 bases. Per the germline V gene, CDR1 is SGHNT and CDR2 is YYREEE (reference sequence). There are 13 residues in the CDR3. V lost 0 bases and J lost 11; bases outside the gene matches: 3. The CDR3 coding sequence is TGTGCCAGCAGCTTGGGAGCAGGGGGCGAGCTGTTTTTT. Protein: CASSLGAGGELFF.

The rearrangement uses TRBV7-8 and TRBJ1-5; 7 bases agree with TRBD1. With V trimmed by 3 bases and J by 5 bases, 7 bases remained unmatched. The CDR3 loop spans 15 amino acids. The V gene's germline CDR1 is SGHVS and CDR2 FQNEAQ. CDR3: CASSFRDRVDQPQHF. The DNA for the CDR3 is TGTGCCAGCAGCTTCCGAGACAGGGTAGATCAGCCCCAGCATTTT.

This clone was seen a handful of times. The rearrangement links TRBV4-2 to TRBJ2-3; 13 bases are a match to TRBD2. Germline trimming cut 0 bases from V and 2 bases from J; bases unmatched to any gene: 8. This CDR3 has 19 amino acids. CDR1 is LGHNA, CDR2 YNFKEQ, per germline. The CDR3 loop is CASSQDSTSGRAITDTQYF. The CDR3, as DNA: TGTGCCAGCAGCCAAGATTCAACTAGCGGGAGGGCCATCACAGATACGCAGTATTTT.

The chain has TRBV21-1 and TRBJ2-7; TRBD1 is the table's D call and was not checked against the DNA. TRBV21-1 is assigned pseudogene status. The length of the CDR3 is 19 residues. The chain's CDR3 is CASSKNPTDDIHLSYEQYF. The CDR3, as DNA: TGTGCCAGCAGCAAAAACCCGACAGACGACATACATCTTTCCTACGAGCAGTACTTC.

The genes are TRBV21-1 and TRBJ1-1; the D segment call TRBD1 is taken from the table without a DNA check. TRBV21-1 is shown as a pseudogene. The CDR3 consists of 18 residues. Written as DNA, the CDR3 is TGTGCCAGCAGCAAAGAGCACAGGGCTCGTTTTCGTGGCACTGAAGCTTTCTTT. This translates into CASSKEHRARFRGTEAFF.

The chain uses TRBV10-3 and TRBJ2-1; 13 nucleotides line up with TRBD2. The CDR3 consists of 15 residues. The germline V gene has CDR1 ENHRY and CDR2 SYGVKD. V shed 2 bases and J 8 bases; nucleotides not matched to a gene: 3. Here the CDR3 DNA reads TGTGCCATCAGTGAGGGACTAGCGGGAGAGCATGAGCAGTTCTTC. This gives the protein CAISEGLAGEHEQFF.

The V call is TRBV10-3, the J call TRBJ1-2; D is ambiguous. The germline gives CDR1 ENHRY, CDR2 SYGVKD. This CDR3 comprises 14 residues. V was shortened by 2 bases and J by 2 bases, with 9 bases between the two germline ends. CDR3 region: CAISEGGINYGYTF. The CDR3 nucleotides are TGTGCCATCAGTGAGGGAGGGATAAACTATGGCTACACCTTC.

This clone was seen only once. A single base separates this from a much larger clone, so it may be a read error. This sequence joins TRBV7-9 and TRBJ1-5; D is uncertain. The CDR3 loop spans 12 amino acids. With 5 bases removed from V and 4 bases from J, the gap between germline ends came to 6 bases. Germline assignment: CDR1 SEHNR and CDR2 FQNEAQ (reference sequence). The CDR3 DNA is TGTGCCAGCAGCGTAGGGAATCAGCCCCAGCATTTT. This encodes CASSVGNQPQHF.

This clone was detected only a few times. The genes are TRBV7-2 and TRBJ2-5, with D maybe TRBD2 (5 bases). Germline values: CDR1 SGHTA, CDR2 FQGNSA. V lost 4 bases to trimming and J lost 3 bases, with 12 bases between them. The CDR3 has 14 amino acids. The CDR3, as DNA: TGTGCCAGCAGCTACGGGATGCGAGAAGAGACCCAGTACTTC. It codes for CASSYGMREETQYF.

V usage is TRBV5-6 and J usage is TRBJ2-1; TRBD2 aligns across 7 bases. This CDR3 has 15 residues. The V gene's germline CDR1 is SGHDT and CDR2 YYEEEE. The J segment lost 4 bases and the V segment lost 0 bases, leaving 4 bases of the junction unmatched. CDR3 nucleotides: TGTGCCAGCAGCTTGGCACCTAGCGGATACAATGAGCAGTTCTTC. As protein: CASSLAPSGYNEQFF.

This clone was seen a few times. The chain is built from TRBV30 and TRBJ2-7, with 11 positions matching TRBD2. Germline CDR1 is GTSNPN and CDR2 is SVGIG (reference sequence). J was trimmed by 3 bases and V by 3 bases; bases with no gene match: 7. The CDR3 has 15 amino acids. CDR3 loop: CAWRELAGGFYEQYF. The CDR3 nucleotides are TGTGCCTGGAGGGAGCTAGCGGGAGGATTCTACGAGCAGTACTTC.

Comment on this clone: Germline and junction disagree at one end, which may indicate a read error. The chain has TRBV4-3 and TRBJ2-3, with 8 bases lining up with TRBD2. Germline assignment: CDR1 LGHNA and CDR2 YSLEER. The length of the CDR3 is 15 residues. CDR3 loop: CASSQDRSGGPLRNF. CDR3 coding DNA: TGCGCCAGCAGCCAAGACCGAAGCGGGGGCCCGCTTCGGAATTTT.

The V and J genes are TRBV9 and TRBJ2-5; D perhaps matches TRBD2 (5 bases). The CDR3 consists of 13 residues. V gave up 4 bases and J gave up 1 base, with 8 bases separating them. In germline, CDR1 is SGDLS, CDR2 YYNGEE. CDR3 residues: CASSRGSQETQYF. CDR3 DNA sequence: TGTGCCAGCAGCCGGGGTTCCCAAGAGACCCAGTACTTC.

This clone was picked up one time. The chain uses TRBV9 and TRBJ2-4, with D unresolved. With 0 bases removed from V and 8 bases from J, the gap between germline ends came to 15 bases. Germline-derived CDR1 and CDR2 are SGDLS and YYNGEE. The CDR3 length is 15 residues. The CDR3 sequence is CASSVGEPTSYIQYF. The CDR3 DNA is TGTGCCAGCAGCGTAGGAGAGCCAACCTCGTACATTCAGTACTTC. Together with reference TRBV9 and TRBJ2-4, the CDR3 gives the full variable domain: DSGVTQTPKHLITATGQRVTLRCSPRSGDLSVYWYQQSLDQGLQFLIQYYNGEERAKGNILERFSAQQFPDLHSELNLSSLELGDSALYFCASSVGEPTSYIQYFGAGTRLSVL.

The V gene is TRBV18, the J gene TRBJ2-3; 8 bases map to TRBD1. V shed 4 bases and J 3 bases; nucleotides not matched to a gene: 9. The length of the CDR3 is 16 residues. Germline loops: CDR1 KGHSH, CDR2 LQKENI. CDR3 sequence: CASSQSEGQGTDTQYF. CDR3 nucleotides: TGTGCCAGCTCACAAAGCGAAGGACAGGGTACAGATACGCAGTATTTT.

The CDR3 nucleotides are TGTGCCAGCAGTTACTCGTCGGATAACTATGGCTACACCTTC. Protein product: CASSYSSDNYGYTF. V is TRBV6-5 and J is TRBJ1-2; D call uncertain. Trimming took 0 bases from V and 1 from J, leaving 6 bases between them. Germline loops: CDR1 MNHEY, CDR2 SVGAGI. The CDR3 sequence is 14 residues long.

The genes are TRBV5-1 and TRBJ1-1; weak D call: TRBD1 (5 bases). Deletions cut 1 base from V and 0 bases from J, with 13 bases between. The CDR3 extends over 16 amino acids. Germline values: CDR1 SGHRS, CDR2 YFSETQ. This CDR3 is CASSLLGGKMNTEAFF. CDR3 in DNA: TGCGCCAGCAGCTTGTTGGGGGGGAAAATGAACACTGAAGCTTTCTTT.

The chain joins TRBV6-1 to TRBJ2-3, with TRBD2 identical over 9 bases. Germline CDR1 is MNHNS and CDR2 is SASEGT. The ends lost 4 bases at V and 4 bases at J; junction bases unmatched: 9. This CDR3 spans 16 amino acids. DNA for the CDR3: TGTGCCAGCAGTGTACGGCTAGCGGGGTTTTCAGATACGCAGTATTTT. Protein: CASSVRLAGFSDTQYF.

The chain links TRBV9 to TRBJ2-7; unclear D gene. From germline, CDR1 is SGDLS and CDR2 YYNGEE. Trimming stripped 0 bases from V and 3 bases from J, with 7 bases between. The length of the CDR3 is 13 residues. In nucleotides, the CDR3 is TGTGCCAGCAGCGTAGACCTCGGCTACGAGCAGTACTTC. This encodes CASSVDLGYEQYF.

The J gene is TRBJ2-1, the V gene TRBV9; 9 bases agree with TRBD2. The ends lost 4 bases at V and 8 bases at J; junction bases unmatched: 13. Germline V gene data show CDR1 as SGDLS and CDR2 as YYNGEE. CDR3 length: 16 amino acids. This CDR3 is CASSPWAAGGVDEQFF. The CDR3 coding sequence is TGTGCCAGCAGCCCTTGGGCAGCGGGGGGCGTAGATGAGCAGTTCTTC.

This clone came up a few times. This rearrangement joins TRBV7-2 to TRBJ2-5; D is unclear. The length of the CDR3 is 12 residues. Per the germline V gene, CDR1 is SGHTA and CDR2 is FQGNSA. Between the trimmed V and J ends, which lost 6 bases and 4 bases, there was a span of 9 bases. The CDR3 reads CASSLVIETQYF. The CDR3 DNA sequence: TGTGCCAGCAGTCTAGTGATAGAGACCCAGTACTTC.

The V call is TRBV7-9, the J call TRBJ2-3; D possibly uses TRBD1 or TRBD2 (5 bases each). Looked up from germline, CDR1 is SEHNR and CDR2 is FQNEAQ (reference sequence). The length of the CDR3 is 11 residues. The V end was cut by 5 bases, the J end by 9 bases, with 9 bases between. DNA of the CDR3: TGTGCCAGCAGCCGCTGGGACACGCAGTATTTT. It yields the protein CASSRWDTQYF. The whole variable domain, remainder taken from reference TRBV7-9 and TRBJ2-3, is DTGVSQNPRHKITKRGQNVTFRCDPISEHNRLYWYRQTLGQGPEFLTYFQNEAQLEKSRLLSDRFSAERPKGSFSTLEIQRTEQGDSAMYLCASSRWDTQYFGPGTRLTVL.

V is TRBV6-5 and J is TRBJ1-2; D uncertain. Deletions cut 2 bases from V and 4 bases from J, with 11 bases between. CDR3 length: 14 residues. The germline gives CDR1 MNHEY, CDR2 SVGAGI. The CDR3 DNA follows: TGTGCCAGCAGTTACACTAAGACCTTCTATGGCTACACCTTC. Protein: CASSYTKTFYGYTF.

The rearrangement joins TRBV7-3 to TRBJ2-2, with a possible D match to TRBD1 (6 bases). V was trimmed by 2 bases and J by 1 base, leaving 11 bases between them. Germline assignment: CDR1 SGHTA and CDR2 FQGTGA. The CDR3 has 16 residues. This CDR3 reads CASSLQGIGNTGELFF. The CDR3 nucleotides are TGTGCCAGCAGCTTACAGGGGATAGGGAACACCGGGGAGCTGTTTTTT.

V usage is TRBV7-9 and J usage is TRBJ2-4, with TRBD1 identical over 9 bases. The CDR3 loop spans 19 amino acids. V shed 0 bases, J shed 0 bases, and the junction held 9 bases outside the gene matches. Germline V gene sequence: CDR1 SEHNR, CDR2 FQNEAQ (reference sequence). The CDR3 here is CASSLAPPDRGIAKNIQYF. Here the CDR3 DNA reads TGTGCCAGCAGCTTAGCGCCCCCCGACAGGGGGATAGCCAAAAACATTCAGTACTTC.

The chain is built from TRBV11-2 and TRBJ2-3; D is unclear. Germline CDR1 is SGHAT and CDR2 is FQNNGV. The length of the CDR3 is 15 residues. Trimming left V 3 bases short and J 3 bases short, with 13 bases between. CDR3 protein: CASSLFTARTDTQYF. DNA for the CDR3: TGTGCCAGCAGCTTGTTCACGGCGCGAACAGATACGCAGTATTTT.

In this sample, this clone turned up once. V and J are TRBV2 and TRBJ2-3; 12 bases match TRBD2. The V gene's germline CDR1 is SNHLY and CDR2 FYNNEI. The CDR3 runs to 16 residues. V lost 7 bases and J lost 5; bases outside the gene matches: 10. CDR3: CASTGRLAGDGDTQYF. For the CDR3, the DNA is TGTGCCAGCACCGGGCGACTAGCGGGAGATGGAGATACGCAGTATTTT.